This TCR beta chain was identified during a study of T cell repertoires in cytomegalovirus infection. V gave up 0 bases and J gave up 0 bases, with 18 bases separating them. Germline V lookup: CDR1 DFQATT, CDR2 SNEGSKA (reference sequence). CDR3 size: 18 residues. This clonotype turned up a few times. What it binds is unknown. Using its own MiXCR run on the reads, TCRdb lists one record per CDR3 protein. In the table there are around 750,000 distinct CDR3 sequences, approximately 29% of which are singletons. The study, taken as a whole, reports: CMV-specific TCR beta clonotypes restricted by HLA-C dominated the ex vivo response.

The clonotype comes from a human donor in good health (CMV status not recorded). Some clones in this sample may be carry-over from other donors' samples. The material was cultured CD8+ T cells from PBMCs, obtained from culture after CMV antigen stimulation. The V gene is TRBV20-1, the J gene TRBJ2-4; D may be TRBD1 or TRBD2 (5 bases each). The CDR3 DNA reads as TGCAGTGCTAGAGATATCGGGACCCAGAGCACAGCCAAAAACATTCAGTACTTC. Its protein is CSARDIGTQSTAKNIQYF.